The 21 T cell receptor beta chains below were found in one sample sequenced in a study of cytomegalovirus exposure and HLA in healthy donors. PCR amplification relied on 60 Vbeta primers (plus 13 Jbeta primers). The repertoire was sequenced with immunoSEQ multiplex PCR; TCRdb's copy has only in-frame clones and lacks some. In the table there are more than 50,000 clones, about 73% of which are singletons. Sequencing was performed on PBMCs. The origin of the receptors is a woman in her fifties or sixties in good health and CMV-seropositive.

This clone was found once. The chain has TRBV6-5 and TRBJ2-7; 11 nucleotides match TRBD1. CDR1 MNHEY and CDR2 SVGAGI come from the germline V gene. After removal of 10 bases from V and 6 bases from J, the junction contained 8 bases not matched to a gene. The CDR3 sequence is 13 residues long. CDR3 amino acids: CATGQGAFGEQYF. The CDR3 DNA sequence: TGTGCCACCGGACAGGGGGCTTTCGGCGAGCAGTACTTC.

V and J are TRBV14 and TRBJ1-2, with D perhaps matching TRBD1 (5 bases). CDR3 size: 14 residues. V lost 3 bases to trimming and J lost 6 bases, with 14 bases between them. CDR1 is SGHDN and CDR2 is FVKESK in the germline V gene. In DNA, the CDR3 is TGTGCCAGCAGCCAGCCGGGACTGCGAAATGGCTACACCTTC. This codes for CASSQPGLRNGYTF. The whole variable domain, filled in from reference TRBV14 and TRBJ1-2, reads EAGVTQFPSHSVIEKGQTVTLRCDPISGHDNLYWYRRVMGKEIKFLLHFVKESKQDESGMPNNRFLAERTGGTYSTLKVQPAELEDSGVYFCASSQPGLRNGYTFGSGTRLTVV.

This chain links TRBV5-1 with TRBJ2-7; the D is unclear. Germline V gene data show CDR1 as SGHRS and CDR2 as YFSETQ. The ends were cut back, 4 bases at V and 2 bases at J, with 10 bases in the middle. The CDR3 is 13 residues long. CDR3 bases: TGCGCCAGCAGCCTGGACCGAGCCTACGAGCAGTACTTC. It is translated as CASSLDRAYEQYF.

This clone was recorded once. CDR3 in DNA: TGTGCCAGCAGTGTTGGGGACAGGGGAGGGACTGAAGCTTTCTTT. This sequence encodes CASSVGDRGGTEAFF. This sequence joins TRBV6-5 and TRBJ1-1; 10 nucleotides line up with TRBD1. Germline-derived CDR1 and CDR2 are MNHEY and SVGAGI. This CDR3 is built from 15 residues. V trimming: 5 bases; J trimming: 5 bases; junction bases outside the gene matches: 8.

The rearrangement uses TRBV2 and TRBJ1-1; 11 bases agree with TRBD1. The V and J ends lost 5 bases and 5 bases, in that order; junction bases with no gene match: 7. Germline CDR1 is SNHLY and CDR2 is FYNNEI. The CDR3 covers 15 residues. CDR3 coding DNA: TGTGCCAGCAGTCGGACAGGGGGCCGGGGAACTGAAGCTTTCTTT. Translated, it gives CASSRTGGRGTEAFF.

The V call is TRBV5-6, the J call TRBJ1-2, with unresolved D. The germline CDR1 and CDR2 sequences are SGHDT and YYEEEE. Trimming left V 1 base short and J 0 bases short, with 4 bases between. CDR3 length: 13 amino acids. In DNA form, the CDR3 reads TGTGCCAGCAGCTTGAAGCCTAACTATGGCTACACCTTC. Encoded protein: CASSLKPNYGYTF.

The chain links TRBV2 to TRBJ2-7; TRBD1 aligns across 7 bases. Looked up from germline, CDR1 is SNHLY and CDR2 is FYNNEI. Trimming took 5 bases from V and 2 from J; bases not matched to a gene: 6. The CDR3 spans 14 residues. The CDR3 bases are TGTGCCAGCAGTCTCGGACAGGCGGCCTACGAGCAGTACTTC. Protein product: CASSLGQAAYEQYF.

The chain joins TRBV12-5 to TRBJ2-1; D might be TRBD1 (6 bases). V was clipped by 1 base and J by 1 base, with 17 bases between them. Germline V CDR1 and CDR2: LGHNT, FRNRAP. The CDR3 consists of 18 residues. The CDR3 protein is CASGLEPGHPVSYNEQFF. CDR3 DNA: TGTGCTAGTGGTTTGGAACCGGGACATCCGGTTTCCTACAATGAGCAGTTCTTC.

In this sample, this clone turned up a few times. The chain couples TRBV21-1 to TRBJ1-1; the table's D gene call, TRBD1, was not cross checked with the DNA. TRBV21-1 is a documented pseudogene. The CDR3 covers 13 residues. The CDR3 DNA reads TGTGCCAGCAGGGTGGACAGGGCCGCTGAAGCTTTCTTT. Its protein product is CASRVDRAAEAFF.

V gene TRBV27 combines with J gene TRBJ2-7; TRBD1 matches 10 bases. Germline V lookup: CDR1 MNHEY, CDR2 SMNVEV (reference sequence). CDR3 size: 15 residues. The ends lost 6 bases at V and 6 bases at J; junction bases unmatched: 11. The CDR3 DNA reads TGTGCCAGCAGGATTCTCACCGGGACAGGGGCCGAGCAGTACTTC. It encodes CASRILTGTGAEQYF.

The genes are TRBV6-1 and TRBJ1-5, with a tentative D call TRBD1 (5 bases). Trimming shortened V by 6 bases and J by 4 bases, and 13 bases separated the two germline ends. There are 14 residues in the CDR3. The V gene's germline CDR1 is MNHNS and CDR2 SASEGT. The CDR3 coding sequence is TGTGCCAGCAGAACGGGGGGGGTGAATCAGCCCCAGCATTTT. Protein sequence: CASRTGGVNQPQHF.

This clone was seen only once. The genes are TRBV18 and TRBJ1-3; D gene ambiguous. Germline lookup yields CDR1 KGHSH and CDR2 LQKENI. Between the trimmed V and J ends, which lost 3 bases and 0 bases, there was a span of 15 bases. The CDR3 is 17 residues long. DNA for the CDR3: TGTGCCAGCTCACCCCGCCCCACGGGGAGCTCTGGAAACACCATATATTTT. Translated: CASSPRPTGSSGNTIYF. Full variable domain (missing parts from reference TRBV18 and TRBJ1-3): NAGVMQNPRHLVRRRGQEARLRCSPMKGHSHVYWYRQLPEEGLKFMVYLQKENIIDESGMPKERFSAEFPKEGPSILRIQQVVRGDSAAYFCASSPRPTGSSGNTIYFGEGSWLTVV.

This clone came up a few times. V and J are TRBV5-1 and TRBJ2-7; TRBD1 matches 7 bases. Trimming cost V 3 bases and J 5 bases; bases outside gene matches: 8. This CDR3 has 14 amino acids. The germline V gene has CDR1 SGHRS and CDR2 YFSETQ. The CDR3 DNA reads as TGCGCCAGCAGCTGGGAACAGGGGCGAAACGAGCAGTACTTC. This codes for CASSWEQGRNEQYF.

This clone has only a few counts. The chain links TRBV23-1 to TRBJ2-3; 8 nucleotides line up with TRBD1. TRBV23-1 is an ORF, with its function uncertain. Losses at the gene ends were 4 bases for V and 4 bases for J; bases not matched to a gene: 10. The CDR3 loop spans 16 amino acids. CDR3 sequence reads: CASSPGQAFWADTQYF. The CDR3 nucleotides are TGCGCCAGCAGTCCGGGACAGGCCTTTTGGGCAGATACGCAGTATTTT.

This clone was seen only once. The gene calls are TRBV18 and TRBJ2-1; D is ambiguous. Trimming took 6 bases from V and 0 from J, leaving 12 bases between them. Germline CDR1 and CDR2: KGHSH and LQKENI. The CDR3 is 15 amino acids. CDR3 loop: CASSPEPSSYNEQFF. The CDR3 region has the DNA TGTGCCAGCTCCCCAGAACCGAGCTCCTACAATGAGCAGTTCTTC.

The chain employs TRBV4-1 and TRBJ2-7, with 7 bases aligning to TRBD1. V trimming: 2 bases; J trimming: 6 bases; junction bases outside the gene matches: 7. CDR1 and CDR2 from the germline V gene are MGHRA and YSYEKL. The CDR3 consists of 14 residues. This chain's CDR3 is CASSQPQDRREQYF. The CDR3 region has the DNA TGCGCCAGCAGCCAACCACAGGACAGGCGCGAGCAGTACTTC.

This clone came up once. The gene calls are TRBV19 and TRBJ1-1; D gene ambiguous. V lost 3 bases and J 1 base, leaving 9 bases between the germline ends. CDR1 LNHDA and CDR2 SQIVND come from the germline V gene (reference sequence). The CDR3 consists of 14 residues. CDR3 sequence reads: CASSIGNPNTEAFF. The CDR3 nucleotides are TGTGCCAGTAGTATCGGGAATCCGAACACTGAAGCTTTCTTT. Full variable domain (missing parts from reference TRBV19 and TRBJ1-1): DGGITQSPKYLFRKEGQNVTLSCEQNLNHDAMYWYRQDPGQGLRLIYYSQIVNDFQKGDIAEGYSVSREKKESFPLTVTSAQKNPTAFYLCASSIGNPNTEAFFGQGTRLTVV.

This chain joins TRBV7-3 and TRBJ1-1; tentative D call: TRBD1 (5 bases). The CDR3 is 13 residues long. Looked up from germline, CDR1 is SGHTA and CDR2 is FQGTGA. V dropped 5 bases and J dropped 5 bases, with 12 bases sitting between them. The CDR3 region is CASSPQQGTEAFF. CDR3 nucleotide sequence: TGTGCCAGCAGCCCCCAGCAGGGTACTGAAGCTTTCTTT.

V is TRBV21-1 and J is TRBJ2-7; the tabulated D call, TRBD1, remains unverified against the DNA. TRBV21-1 is termed a pseudogene. This CDR3 is 15 amino acids long. The CDR3 spells CASSKEHRTPYEQYF. DNA for the CDR3: TGTGCCAGCAGCAAAGAACATAGGACACCCTACGAGCAGTACTTC.

V and J are TRBV7-2 and TRBJ2-7; D perhaps matches TRBD2 (6 bases). Trimming cost V 1 base and J 0 bases, with 13 bases left between them. Germline V CDR1 and CDR2: SGHTA, FQGNSA. The CDR3 consists of 16 residues. The CDR3 spells CASSLEGTYSSYEQYF. The CDR3 region has the DNA TGTGCCAGCAGCTTAGAGGGGACTTACAGCTCCTACGAGCAGTACTTC.

This chain uses TRBV10-1 with TRBJ2-1; D gene unclear. This CDR3 has 13 amino acids. Trimming cost V 2 bases and J 6 bases, with 8 bases left between them. Germline assignment: CDR1 WNHNN and CDR2 SYGVQD (reference sequence). CDR3 protein: CASSEVTGNEQFF. The CDR3 bases are TGCGCCAGCAGTGAGGTTACGGGCAATGAGCAGTTCTTC.